Below, 26 T cell receptor beta chains from the same sample are listed, as sequenced in a study of blood T cell repertoires in COVID-19. Clones were sequenced by immunoSEQ multiplex PCR, and TCRdb holds only the in-frame ones, with some missing. The sample consists of over 14,000 clones, around 90% of them appearing once. Material for sequencing was peripheral blood. The receptors were gathered from a human donor in a cohort sampled during active COVID-19.

The chain links TRBV15 to TRBJ2-7; a weak D match, TRBD2 (5 bases). Trimming removed 0 bases at V and 1 base at J, with 7 bases between. The CDR3 is 14 amino acids. The germline CDR1 and CDR2 sequences are LNHNV and YYDKDF (reference sequence). The CDR3 bases are TGTGCCACCAGCAGAGAAGGCGGGTCCTACGAGCAGTACTTC. This sequence encodes CATSREGGSYEQYF.

The chain has TRBV10-3 and TRBJ2-6; possible D gene TRBD1, 6 bases. In germline, CDR1 is ENHRY, CDR2 SYGVKD. Trimming took off 7 bases at V and 2 bases at J, with 12 bases between the two ends. The CDR3 runs to 15 residues. The CDR3 nucleotides are TGTGCCATCAAGGGTGAGGGGGCTGGGGCCAACGTCCTGACTTTC. This codes for CAIKGEGAGANVLTF.

CDR3 sequence (DNA): TGCGCCAGCAAACTCCAAGAGACCCAGTACTTC. It translates to CASKLQETQYF. The chain has TRBV5-1 and TRBJ2-5; unclear D gene. CDR3 size: 11 residues. Deletions cut 6 bases from V and 1 base from J, with 4 bases between. Germline V gene lookup returns CDR1 SGHRS and CDR2 YFSETQ.

The chain is built from TRBV28 and TRBJ1-5, with a weak D call TRBD1 (5 bases). Deletions cut 7 bases from V and 4 bases from J, with 20 bases between. This CDR3 spans 16 amino acids. The germline V gene encodes CDR1 MDHEN and CDR2 SYDVKM. The CDR3 DNA reads as TGTGCCAGCACCCCGGGACTCCTTGGGGAGAATCAGCCCCAGCATTTT. Amino acid sequence: CASTPGLLGENQPQHF.

The chain uses TRBV7-8 and TRBJ2-1; 12 bases fit TRBD2. V trimming: 5 bases; J trimming: 8 bases; junction bases outside the gene matches: 7. Germline-derived CDR1 and CDR2 are SGHVS and FQNEAQ. The CDR3 contains 15 residues. The DNA for the CDR3 is TGTGCCAGCAGCACCCGGACTAGCGGGATTGATGAGCAGTTCTTC. Protein product: CASSTRTSGIDEQFF.

The rearrangement links TRBV10-3 to TRBJ1-6; 7 bases line up with TRBD1. V shed 0 bases, J shed 7 bases, and the junction held 6 bases outside the gene matches. This CDR3 contains 16 residues. From germline, CDR1 is ENHRY and CDR2 SYGVKD. The CDR3 DNA follows: TGTGCCATCAGTGAGTCGAATCAGGGGGGAAATTCACCCCTCCACTTT. This encodes CAISESNQGGNSPLHF.

This rearrangement joins TRBV5-4 to TRBJ2-2; D possibly corresponds to TRBD2 (5 bases). The V end was cut by 1 base, the J end by 7 bases, with 11 bases between. The germline V gene encodes CDR1 SGHNT and CDR2 YYREEE (reference sequence). CDR3 length equals 14 residues. CDR3 residues: CASSLPLADGELFF. The CDR3 DNA reads as TGTGCCAGCAGCTTGCCTCTAGCAGACGGGGAGCTGTTTTTT. Supplemented by reference TRBV5-4 and TRBJ2-2, the full variable domain reads ETGVTQSPTHLIKTRGQQVTLRCSSQSGHNTVSWYQQALGQGPQFIFQYYREEENGRGNFPPRFSGLQFPNYSSELNVNALELDDSALYLCASSLPLADGELFFGEGSRLTVL.

Written as DNA, the CDR3 is TGTGCCACCAGTGATCCCTTATACACCGGGGAGCTGTTTTTT. It yields the protein CATSDPLYTGELFF. V gene TRBV24-1 combines with J gene TRBJ2-2; D gene ambiguous. Germline lookup yields CDR1 KGHDR and CDR2 SFDVKD. The CDR3 has 14 residues. The V and J ends lost 3 bases and 3 bases respectively, with 7 bases between them.

The chain recombines TRBV7-3 with TRBJ2-7; 10 nucleotides align to TRBD1. The CDR3 covers 15 residues. Germline V CDR1 and CDR2: SGHTA, FQGTGA. Trimming took 0 bases from V and 3 from J; bases not matched to a gene: 2. The CDR3 region has the DNA TGTGCCAGCAGCTTAACTGGGACAGGGGACTACGAGCAGTACTTC. As protein: CASSLTGTGDYEQYF.

The V gene is TRBV2, the J gene TRBJ2-5; 10 bases are a match to TRBD2. After removal of 7 bases from V and 5 bases from J, the junction contained 10 bases not matched to a gene. CDR3 size: 15 residues. Germline V gene lookup returns CDR1 SNHLY and CDR2 FYNNEI. The CDR3 reads CASTPPGTSVETQYF. Written as DNA, the CDR3 is TGTGCCAGCACTCCCCCCGGGACTAGCGTTGAGACCCAGTACTTC.

The chain uses TRBV27 and TRBJ2-7; TRBD1 agrees at 8 bases. There are 16 residues in the CDR3. CDR1 MNHEY and CDR2 SMNVEV come from the germline V gene (reference sequence). Unmatched junction bases numbered 12, after V lost 5 bases and J lost 3 bases. The CDR3 region is CASSGTGGRKGYEQYF. In DNA form, the CDR3 reads TGTGCCAGCAGTGGCACAGGGGGGCGAAAAGGCTACGAGCAGTACTTC.

The chain joins TRBV7-2 to TRBJ1-1, with 9 bases fitting TRBD1. CDR1 SGHTA and CDR2 FQGNSA come from the germline V gene. J gave up 4 bases and V 5 bases, and 8 bases lay outside the gene matches. This CDR3 has 15 residues. The CDR3 coding sequence is TGTGCCAGCAGCCCCCGGACAGGGGACGGCACTGAAGCTTTCTTT. Translated, it gives CASSPRTGDGTEAFF.

V is TRBV11-2 and J is TRBJ2-1; D perhaps matches TRBD1 (6 bases). This CDR3 contains 14 residues. Per germline, CDR1 SGHAT and CDR2 FQNNGV. Trimming removed 2 bases from V and 6 bases from J, with 11 bases in between. The CDR3 DNA follows: TGTGCCAGCAGCTTAATGCCAGGGGTCAATGAGCAGTTCTTC. As protein: CASSLMPGVNEQFF. Based on the CDR3 plus reference TRBV11-2 and TRBJ2-1, the full variable domain is EAGVAQSPRYKIIEKRQSVAFWCNPISGHATLYWYQQILGQGPKLLIQFQNNGVVDDSQLPKDRFSAERLKGVDSTLKIQPAKLEDSAVYLCASSLMPGVNEQFFGPGTRLTVL.

The chain is built from TRBV6-2 or TRBV6-3 and TRBJ2-5; D remains unclear. CDR3 length: 14 amino acids. CDR1 MNHEY and CDR2 SVGEGT come from the germline V gene. Trimming pared 2 bases from V and 5 bases from J, leaving 12 bases between. The DNA of the CDR3 is TGTGCCAGCAGTTACCAACCTAGTCGGGAGACCCAGTACTTC. Protein sequence: CASSYQPSRETQYF.

This chain links TRBV6-6 with TRBJ1-6; 7 bases line up with TRBD1. V trimming: 6 bases; J trimming: 7 bases; junction bases outside the gene matches: 9. The CDR3 is 15 residues long. Germline CDR1 reads MNHNY; CDR2 reads SVGAGI (reference sequence). CDR3 protein: CASRPQTGHNSPLHF. DNA of the CDR3: TGTGCCAGCAGACCACAGACAGGGCACAATTCACCCCTCCACTTT.

This clone was counted a few times. The V gene is TRBV6-6, the J gene TRBJ1-1; 7 nucleotides agree with TRBD1. The CDR3 is 14 amino acids. The germline V gene has CDR1 MNHNY and CDR2 SVGAGI (reference sequence). The V gene end was trimmed by 2 bases and the J gene end by 3 bases; junction bases not matched to a gene: 3. The CDR3 sequence is CASSYRTGYTEAFF. CDR3 nucleotide sequence: TGTGCCAGCAGTTACAGGACAGGCTACACTGAAGCTTTCTTT.

This sequence joins TRBV3-1 (or the pseudogene TRBV3-2) and TRBJ2-3; D possibly corresponds to TRBD2 (6 bases). The V gene lost 3 bases and the J gene lost 3 bases, with 10 bases spanning the gap. The CDR3 loop spans 14 amino acids. CDR1 and CDR2 from the germline V gene are LGHDT and YNNKEL (reference sequence). The DNA for the CDR3 is TGTGCCAGCAGCCAGGGACTGGCGACAGATACGCAGTATTTT. It translates to CASSQGLATDTQYF.

V is TRBV4-3 and J is TRBJ2-7; D unresolved. Trimming took 0 bases from V and 2 from J, leaving 8 bases between them. The CDR3 spans 14 residues. Germline V gene sequence: CDR1 LGHNA, CDR2 YSLEER. CDR3 protein: CASSQDWQTYEQYF. CDR3 coding DNA: TGCGCCAGCAGCCAAGATTGGCAGACCTACGAGCAGTACTTC.

V gene TRBV19 combines with J gene TRBJ2-2; possible D gene TRBD2, 7 bases. V gave up 6 bases and J gave up 3 bases, with 17 bases separating them. The germline V gene encodes CDR1 LNHDA and CDR2 SQIVND (reference sequence). This CDR3 region has 16 residues. CDR3: CASSKGGLRDTGELFF. The CDR3 DNA sequence: TGTGCCAGTAGCAAGGGGGGGCTGCGCGACACCGGGGAGCTGTTTTTT.

The gene calls are TRBV5-1 and TRBJ2-7; TRBD2 agrees at 8 bases. There are 15 residues in the CDR3. Germline V gene data show CDR1 as SGHRS and CDR2 as YFSETQ. The trim removed 1 base at V and 5 bases at J, leaving 8 bases unmatched. The CDR3, as DNA: TGCGCCAGCAGCTTGCGGGGGGGCGAGATCCACGAGCAGTACTTC. Its translation is CASSLRGGEIHEQYF.

In nucleotides, the CDR3 is TGTGCCAGCAGCCAAGTTAGACAGGGCCCTTACGAGCAGTACTTC. Translating gives CASSQVRQGPYEQYF. The chain uses TRBV14 and TRBJ2-7, with TRBD1 matching over 7 bases. Losses at the gene ends were 1 base for V and 4 bases for J; bases not matched to a gene: 7. This CDR3 spans 15 amino acids. CDR1 and CDR2 (germline): SGHDN, FVKESK.

This clone was counted a few times. The rearrangement links TRBV6-6 to TRBJ1-2, with D possibly matching TRBD1 (5 bases). V was cut by 8 bases and J by 8 bases, with 9 bases left in between. This CDR3 has 10 residues. Germline CDR1 is MNHNY and CDR2 is SVGAGI (reference sequence). The CDR3 loop reads CASWGDGYTF. CDR3 DNA: TGTGCCAGCTGGGGGGACGGCTACACCTTC.

The chain recombines TRBV9 with TRBJ1-5; D might be TRBD1 (5 bases). The V gene's germline CDR1 is SGDLS and CDR2 YYNGEE. The CDR3 runs to 15 residues. V was shortened by 0 bases and J by 1 base, with 8 bases between the two germline ends. The CDR3 sequence is CASSVDGGSNQPQHF. The CDR3 DNA is TGTGCCAGCAGCGTAGATGGGGGGAGCAATCAGCCCCAGCATTTT.

This clone has only one observation. The chain employs TRBV9 and TRBJ2-4, with D tentatively TRBD1 (5 bases). This CDR3 comprises 14 residues. Germline CDR1 and CDR2: SGDLS and YYNGEE. V gave up 0 bases and J gave up 8 bases, with 12 bases separating them. CDR3 bases: TGTGCCAGCAGCGTAGGACCAGGGTTTGACATTCAGTACTTC. This gives the protein CASSVGPGFDIQYF.

This sequence joins TRBV3-1 (or the pseudogene TRBV3-2) and TRBJ2-1; TRBD2 agrees at 11 bases. Germline-derived CDR1 and CDR2 are LGHDT and YNNKEL (reference sequence). The CDR3 has 17 residues. V shed 0 bases, J shed 5 bases, and the junction held 6 bases outside the gene matches. DNA of the CDR3: TGTGCCAGCAGCCAAGATCCTGGGGGACTAGCGGACAATGAGCAGTTCTTC. It codes for CASSQDPGGLADNEQFF.

The chain combines TRBV12-3 or TRBV12-4 with TRBJ2-1; TRBD1 matches 8 bases. The CDR3 is 12 residues long. V dropped 5 bases and J dropped 8; count of bases not matched to a gene: 2. CDR3 bases: TGTGCCAGCAGTCCGACAGGGGATGAGCAGTTCTTC. It codes for CASSPTGDEQFF.